What follows are 18 T cell receptor beta chains derived from one specimen sequenced in a study of identical twins. TCRdb re-analysed the 5' RACE reads in MiXCR, keeping a single row per CDR3 protein. The sample includes approximately 210,000 distinct CDR3 sequences, roughly 9.4% of them seen just once. Input material: memory (CD45RO+) T cells sorted from blood. The receptors originated from a woman between 18 and 29 years old in good health.

The gene calls are TRBV12-3 or TRBV12-4 and TRBJ1-5, with 8 bases lining up with TRBD1. CDR3 length: 16 amino acids. Trimming at V came to 5 bases and at J to 0 bases, leaving 6 bases not matched to a gene. The CDR3 DNA sequence: TGTGCCAGCAGTCCCAGGGGGCCGGGTAGCAATCAGCCCCAGCATTTT. This codes for CASSPRGPGSNQPQHF.

Many counts were recorded for this clonotype. This chain links TRBV5-1 with TRBJ2-3, with D unclear. CDR1 is SGHRS and CDR2 is YFSETQ in the germline V gene. The ends were cut back, 1 base at V and 2 bases at J, with 11 bases in the middle. CDR3 length: 15 residues. CDR3 sequence (DNA): TGCGCCAGCAGCTTGCTTAACGTCGACACAGATACGCAGTATTTT. This encodes CASSLLNVDTDTQYF.

J is TRBJ2-1 and V is TRBV15; 8 nucleotides match TRBD2. The trim removed 0 bases at V and 3 bases at J, leaving 7 bases unmatched. The CDR3 has 17 residues. Germline V gives CDR1 LNHNV, CDR2 YYDKDF (reference sequence). This CDR3 reads CATSRDLLAAGYNEQFF. The CDR3 DNA is TGTGCCACCAGCAGAGACCTACTAGCGGCCGGCTACAATGAGCAGTTCTTC.

This clonotype was detected only a few times. The chain combines TRBV11-2 with TRBJ2-2; D is perhaps TRBD2 (6 bases). The CDR3 extends over 13 amino acids. Germline CDR1 is SGHAT and CDR2 is FQNNGV. The V and J ends lost 4 bases and 6 bases respectively, with 9 bases between them. The CDR3: CASSSGTAGELFF. CDR3 nucleotides: TGTGCCAGCAGCTCCGGGACTGCCGGGGAGCTGTTTTTT.

This clonotype was counted at least ten times. This sequence joins TRBV4-2 and TRBJ1-2; D remains ambiguous. Germline V gene sequence: CDR1 LGHNA, CDR2 YNFKEQ. There are 12 residues in the CDR3. Trimming cost V 0 bases and J 8 bases, with 7 bases left between them. In DNA, the CDR3 is TGTGCCAGCAGCCAAGAGGACGGGGGCTACACCTTC. This encodes CASSQEDGGYTF.

Details on this clonotype: At one end, the junction sequence differs from germline, possibly due to a read error. This chain's CDR3 is CCAPPAIAGSTDTQYF. The DNA of the CDR3 is TGCTGTGCTCCGCCCGCTATAGCGGGTAGCACAGATACGCAGTATTTT. The chain couples TRBV20-1 to TRBJ2-3, with 7 bases fitting TRBD2. The CDR3 extends over 16 amino acids. Germline V gene data show CDR1 as DFQATT and CDR2 as SNEGSKA (reference sequence).

A word on this clonotype: One end of the junction is discordant with germline, which a read error may explain. The J gene is TRBJ1-5, the V gene TRBV2, with D unresolved. CDR3 length: 13 amino acids. Germline loops: CDR1 SNHLY, CDR2 FYNNEI. The CDR3 DNA is TGTGCCAGCGGTGAAGACATTTATCAGCCCCAGCATTTT. It specifies CASGEDIYQPQHF.

V is TRBV7-2 and J is TRBJ2-3; 8 nucleotides match TRBD2. Trimming cost V 5 bases and J 5 bases; bases outside gene matches: 9. The germline V gene has CDR1 SGHTA and CDR2 FQGNSA. The CDR3 totals 15 residues. The CDR3 reads CASSPGLALRDTQYF. The CDR3 region has the DNA TGTGCCAGCAGCCCCGGACTAGCTCTTCGAGATACGCAGTATTTT.

The V gene is TRBV9, the J gene TRBJ2-1; D unresolved. Per the germline V gene, CDR1 is SGDLS and CDR2 is YYNGEE. The CDR3 has 13 amino acids. V gave up 0 bases and J gave up 6 bases, with 7 bases separating them. Here the CDR3 DNA reads TGTGCCAGCAGCGTAGGGCACGGCAATGAGCAGTTCTTC. This translates into CASSVGHGNEQFF.

This clonotype was picked up a small number of times. The J gene is TRBJ2-3, the V gene TRBV13; no definite D call. Germline-derived CDR1 and CDR2 are PRHDT and FYEKMQ (reference sequence). V shed 6 bases and J shed 0 bases, with 10 bases lying between them. This CDR3 is built from 14 residues. This chain's CDR3 is CASSTAPSTDTQYF. The CDR3 region has the DNA TGTGCCAGCAGTACCGCACCTAGCACAGATACGCAGTATTTT.

This clonotype was detected many times. J is TRBJ2-7 and V is TRBV7-8; maybe TRBD2 (6 bases). The CDR3 is made up of 14 amino acids. With 5 bases removed from V and 2 bases from J, the gap between germline ends came to 13 bases. Germline lookup yields CDR1 SGHVS and CDR2 FQNEAQ. The CDR3 protein is CASSLRDLTYEQYF. The DNA of the CDR3 is TGTGCCAGCAGCCTCCGGGACTTGACCTACGAGCAGTACTTC.

This clonotype was found many times. V gene TRBV6-1 combines with J gene TRBJ2-7, with 11 nucleotides matching TRBD1. The germline gives CDR1 MNHNS, CDR2 SASEGT. This CDR3 has 13 amino acids. Unmatched junction bases numbered 8, after V lost 11 bases and J lost 5 bases. CDR3 loop: CAAGGQGADEQYF. CDR3 bases: TGTGCCGCCGGAGGACAGGGGGCTGACGAGCAGTACTTC.

This clonotype was recorded many times. The chain combines TRBV12-3 or TRBV12-4 with TRBJ2-1; D is unclear. This CDR3 region has 12 residues. V lost 4 bases and J lost 10, with 11 bases in between. Written as DNA, the CDR3 is TGTGCCAGCAGTTCTTCCTCGTTCGAGCAGTTCTTC. It encodes CASSSSSFEQFF.

This clonotype was observed a handful of times. The chain is built from TRBV5-6 and TRBJ2-7; a weak D match, TRBD2 (6 bases). This CDR3 has 15 residues. V shed 3 bases and J shed 6 bases, with 19 bases lying between them. Germline V CDR1 and CDR2: SGHDT, YYEEEE. CDR3 nucleotides: TGTGCCAGCAGCTCAGCTCGGGACTCAGGCGTCGAGCAGTACTTC. Protein sequence: CASSSARDSGVEQYF.

This clonotype has more than one count but fewer than ten. This chain links TRBV10-1 with TRBJ2-2; D gene uncertain. Per germline, CDR1 WNHNN and CDR2 SYGVQD (reference sequence). The CDR3 totals 16 residues. V was trimmed by 2 bases and J by 7 bases, leaving 17 bases between them. The CDR3 sequence: CASSETPDTAVGELFF. Here the CDR3 DNA reads TGCGCCAGCAGTGAGACCCCCGACACCGCGGTCGGGGAGCTGTTTTTT.

V is TRBV18 and J is TRBJ2-7, with 9 bases fitting TRBD2. V was pared by 0 bases and J by 4 bases, with 4 bases of the junction left unmatched. Germline values: CDR1 KGHSH, CDR2 LQKENI. This CDR3 is built from 15 residues. The CDR3 nucleotides read TGTGCCAGCTCACCACCGGCGGGGGGGCGGTACGAGCAGTACTTC. It encodes CASSPPAGGRYEQYF.

The gene calls are TRBV20-1 and TRBJ2-7, with TRBD1 matching over 7 bases. The CDR3 is 12 residues long. The V segment lost 4 bases and the J segment 6 bases; nucleotides outside the gene matches: 6. Germline V lookup: CDR1 DFQATT, CDR2 SNEGSKA (reference sequence). CDR3 DNA: TGCAGTGCTACCGACAGGGCTGGCGAGCAGTACTTC. Its translation is CSATDRAGEQYF.

This clonotype was seen a few times. V gene TRBV7-2 combines with J gene TRBJ2-5, with a possible D match to TRBD1 (6 bases). CDR1 is SGHTA, CDR2 FQGNSA, per germline. There are 17 residues in the CDR3. V was cut by 5 bases and J by 1 base, with 20 bases left in between. CDR3 DNA sequence: TGTGCCAGCAGCCTAATTGGGGGCGGATGGTCCCAAGAGACCCAGTACTTC. Protein sequence: CASSLIGGGWSQETQYF.